These T cell receptor beta chains were read from a single sample in a study of cytomegalovirus exposure and HLA in healthy donors. Data came from immunoSEQ multiplex PCR; TCRdb stores just in-frame clones and leaves some out. The table has 120,000 or so clones, around 80% seen once. The sequenced sample was PBMCs. The receptor set was obtained from a man aged 25 to 40 in good health and CMV-seronegative. Both conserved end residues are part of each CDR3. The D gene is left open where the match is weak. Only part of the rows carry a size: once, few, many, or a class if the clone is expanded.

v_gene	j_gene	abundance	d_gene	CDR3nt	CDR3aa
TRBV29-1	TRBJ1-5	few	.	TGCAGCGTGAAGGGGGTCGGCAATCAGCCCCAGCATTTT	CSVKGVGNQPQHF
TRBV5-1	TRBJ1-5	.	TRBD1	TGCGCCAGCAGCCCAGGACAGGGGGCAGGTCAGCCCCAGCATTTT	CASSPGQGAGQPQHF
TRBV7-9	TRBJ1-4	few	TRBD1	TGTGCCAGCAGCTTGGGGGACAGGGCAACTAATGAAAAACTGTTTTTT	CASSLGDRATNEKLFF
TRBV27	TRBJ2-4	.	TRBD2	TGTGCTAACTGGATACTTACGGCGGGGGGCCGTGGGAGGGTCGTGGACAGTCAGTACTTC	CANWILTAGGRGRVVDSQYF
TRBV5-5	TRBJ2-7	.	.	TGTGCCAGCAGCTTGTCTCACCGTACAGGGCCCTACGAGCAGTACTTC	CASSLSHRTGPYEQYF
TRBV18	TRBJ1-1	.	TRBD1	TGTGCCAGCTCCGCGGGACAGGCTAACACTGAAGCTTTCTTT	CASSAGQANTEAFF
TRBV30	TRBJ1-4	few	.	TGTGCCTGGAGTGACCCCTCACGAATCTGGTCGGATGAAAAACTGTTTTTT	CAWSDPSRIWSDEKLFF
TRBV5-1	TRBJ2-3	.	TRBD2	TGCGCCAGCAGCTTCGCGGGGGTCAGCACAGATACGCAGTATTTT	CASSFAGVSTDTQYF
TRBV5-1	TRBJ2-3	.	TRBD1	TGCGCCAGCAGCTTGGGGACAGGGGGAGGAGATACGCAGTATTTT	CASSLGTGGGDTQYF
TRBV11-2	TRBJ2-1	few	TRBD2	TGTGCCAGCAGTCTAGGACTAGGTCGGGAGGATGAGCAGTTCTTC	CASSLGLGREDEQFF
TRBV28	TRBJ2-7	once	.	TGTGCCAGCGGGGAGGGGACAGGCCGCTACGAGCAGTACTTC	CASGEGTGRYEQYF
TRBV5-1	TRBJ2-5	.	TRBD2	TGCGCCAGCAGCTTGGCCAGCGGGGGAGCCCAAGAGACCCAGTACTTC	CASSLASGGAQETQYF
TRBV7-9	TRBJ1-2	.	.	TGTGCCAGCGCAACCCCCGAGGAGGGCCACTATGGCTACACCTTC	CASATPEEGHYGYTF
TRBV7-9	TRBJ2-4	.	TRBD1	TGTGCCAGCAGCCACCAGGGGGCGCAGGGACTAGCCAAAAACATTCAGTACTTC	CASSHQGAQGLAKNIQYF
TRBV7-2	TRBJ2-7	.	TRBD2	TGTGCCAGCAGCGTGCTAGCGGGGTGGTACGAGCAGTACTTC	CASSVLAGWYEQYF
TRBV19	TRBJ2-3	.	.	TGTGCCAGTATGGGAGCTGGGGGGGCGATGACAGATACGCAGTATTTT	CASMGAGGAMTDTQYF
TRBV5-1	TRBJ1-1	.	.	TGCGCCAGCAGCTTGAGAGGGGCCGGAGGGACTGAAGCTTTCTTT	CASSLRGAGGTEAFF
TRBV28	TRBJ2-7	.	TRBD2	TGTGCCAGCAGACTAGCGGGTAGGGAGCAGTACTTC	CASRLAGREQYF
TRBV2	TRBJ1-3	.	TRBD1	TGTGCCAGCAGTGCGGGACAGGGGTTAAGGTCTGGAAACACCATATATTTT	CASSAGQGLRSGNTIYF
TRBV6-5	TRBJ1-2	.	TRBD1	TGTGCCAGCAGCTTCAACAGGGGGAGAGGCTACACCTTC	CASSFNRGRGYTF
TRBV5-1	TRBJ2-3	.	.	TGCGCCAGCAGCATCTCCCCCAGGGGAGATCACGATGATACGCAGTATTTT	CASSISPRGDHDDTQYF
TRBV10-3	TRBJ1-6	.	.	TGTGCCATCAGTGATAGTAATTCACCCCTCCACTTT	CAISDSNSPLHF
TRBV5-1	TRBJ1-6	.	.	TGCGCCAGCAGCTTGGATCGGAATTCACCCCTCCACTTT	CASSLDRNSPLHF
TRBV12-5	TRBJ2-3	.	TRBD1	TGTGCTAGTGGTTTGGCAGAAAAGGACAGGACACGGGGAGATACGCAGTATTTT	CASGLAEKDRTRGDTQYF
TRBV2	TRBJ1-5	.	.	TGTGCCACTAACAGGGATAGCAATCAGCCCCAGCATTTT	CATNRDSNQPQHF
TRBV7-9	TRBJ2-1	.	TRBD2	TGTGCCAGCACTCGGGGGGGCACTGTAAATGAGCAGTTCTTC	CASTRGGTVNEQFF
TRBV2	TRBJ2-6	.	TRBD1	TGTGCCAGCTGGGGGCAGGGGGCGGGCGGGGCCAACGTCCTGACTTTC	CASWGQGAGGANVLTF
TRBV19	TRBJ1-1	.	.	TGTGCCAGTATGGGGGGGACTGAAGCTTTCTTT	CASMGGTEAFF
TRBV4-3	TRBJ2-4	.	TRBD1	TGCGCCAGCAGCCAGGATAGACAGGGGGGTGCCAAAAACATTCAGTACTTC	CASSQDRQGGAKNIQYF